Listed here are 9 T cell receptor beta chains from one sample, sequenced in a study of T cells in pancreatic ductal adenocarcinoma. Using immunoSEQ multiplex PCR, the repertoire was profiled, and TCRdb retains in-frame clones only, with some absent. Among approximately 18,000 clones listed, about 88% were seen once. No neoadjuvant therapy was given to the selected pancreatic ductal adenocarcinoma patients before their surgery. Material for sequencing was PBMCs. The receptors derive from a human donor with pancreatic ductal adenocarcinoma.

This clone was seen just once. V is TRBV9 and J is TRBJ1-1, with D tentatively TRBD1 (5 bases). V was clipped by 4 bases and J by 7 bases, with 17 bases between them. CDR1 is SGDLS and CDR2 is YYNGEE in the germline V gene. This CDR3 has 14 residues. The CDR3 sequence is CASSFTGNSHEAFF. The DNA for the CDR3 is TGTGCCAGCAGCTTCACAGGTAATTCTCATGAAGCTTTCTTT.

This clone was detected once. The V gene is TRBV28, the J gene TRBJ2-3; 11 bases align to TRBD1. The CDR3 loop spans 16 amino acids. Germline trimming cut 6 bases from V and 5 bases from J; bases unmatched to any gene: 10. The germline V gene has CDR1 MDHEN and CDR2 SYDVKM. The CDR3: CASSPGQGVSIDTQYF. CDR3 in DNA: TGTGCCAGCAGCCCGGGACAGGGGGTCAGTATAGATACGCAGTATTTT.

The chain has TRBV11-2 and TRBJ2-7; no firm D call. Trimming cost V 2 bases and J 6 bases, with 14 bases left between them. The CDR3 contains 14 residues. Germline CDR1 SGHAT, CDR2 FQNNGV. CDR3 sequence: CASSLLRTEREQYF. CDR3 bases: TGTGCCAGCAGCTTATTGAGAACAGAACGCGAGCAGTACTTC.

V usage is TRBV2 and J usage is TRBJ2-7, with 9 bases that match TRBD1. The germline CDR1 and CDR2 sequences are SNHLY and FYNNEI. CDR3 size: 13 residues. J lost 3 bases, V lost 5 bases, and 2 bases had no gene match. CDR3 nucleotides: TGTGCCAGCAGTTTGGGACAGGGCTACGAGCAGTACTTC. Protein product: CASSLGQGYEQYF.

This sequence joins TRBV21-1 and TRBJ1-6; TRBD1, the D gene given by the table, was not confirmed from the DNA. TRBV21-1 counts as a pseudogene. The CDR3 runs to 17 residues. The CDR3 nucleotides read TGTGCCAGCAGCAGCAACAGGGACCAAGGATGGGATTCACCCCTCCACTTT. Protein: CASSSNRDQGWDSPLHF.

The chain is built from TRBV7-6 and TRBJ2-4, with TRBD1 matching 12 bases. Germline V gene lookup returns CDR1 SGHVS and CDR2 FNYEAQ. The ends lost 5 bases at V and 8 bases at J; junction bases unmatched: 4. CDR3 length: 14 amino acids. This CDR3 is CASSLGQGADIQYF. DNA for the CDR3: TGTGCCAGCAGCCTGGGACAGGGGGCGGACATTCAGTACTTC. Full variable domain (remainder filled in from reference TRBV7-6 and TRBJ2-4): GAGVSQSPRYKVTKRGQDVALRCDPISGHVSLYWYRQALGQGPEFLTYFNYEAQQDKSGLPNDRFSAERPEGSISTLTIQRTEQRDSAMYRCASSLGQGADIQYFGAGTRLSVL.

This chain links TRBV7-2 with TRBJ1-2, with D possibly TRBD1 on 5 matching bases. V was shortened by 5 bases and J by 6 bases, with 13 bases between the two germline ends. This CDR3 is 13 amino acids long. Looked up from germline, CDR1 is SGHTA and CDR2 is FQGNSA. The CDR3 loop is CASSPSAGDGYTF. DNA for the CDR3: TGTGCCAGCAGCCCCAGCGCGGGGGATGGCTACACCTTC.

This clone was seen only once. This chain joins TRBV7-6 and TRBJ1-4; D may be TRBD1 (5 bases). The V gene's germline CDR1 is SGHVS and CDR2 FNYEAQ. The CDR3 is 15 residues long. The V and J ends lost 4 bases and 7 bases respectively, with 16 bases between them. In DNA form, the CDR3 reads TGTGCCAGCAGCTCAGGCTTGGGGGGAGGTGAAAAACTGTTTTTT. The encoded protein is CASSSGLGGGEKLFF.

The chain links TRBV15 to TRBJ1-3; D ambiguous. The germline V and J ends were trimmed by 1 base and 2 bases, with 9 bases remaining between them. The CDR3 spans 15 residues. Per the germline V gene, CDR1 is LNHNV and CDR2 is YYDKDF (reference sequence). CDR3 coding DNA: TGTGCCACCAGCAGAGTACAGACCGCTGGAAACACCATATATTTT. Its protein product is CATSRVQTAGNTIYF.